This TCR beta chain was found in a study of monozygotic twins with inflammatory bowel disease. General study points: On the inverse Simpson index, IBD patients scored lower for TCRbeta diversity than healthy co-twins. Fewer shared clonotypes with others were found in IBD patients than in healthy twins, especially with disease activity.

The germline CDR1 and CDR2 sequences are MNHEY and SMNVEV (reference sequence). This CDR3 is built from 13 residues. Collection of a roughly 2.3 ml blood sample took place per donor. Each CDR3 protein gets one entry in TCRdb, which reprocessed the 5' RACE reads and gives no DNA. The sample data list roughly 330,000 distinct CDR3 sequences. A remark on this clonotype: What it binds is not known.

The sequence was collected from a human donor with ulcerative colitis or Crohn's disease, or a healthy co-twin of an affected twin (not recorded which). V gene TRBV27 combines with J gene TRBJ2-1. The material sequenced was blood. The CDR3 here is CASSLNEYNEQFF.